Presented here are 19 T cell receptor beta chains from one specimen sequenced in a study of shared clonotypes between healthy human individuals. CD45RO-negative, CCR7-selected cells formed the naive CD8 fraction, which excluded terminally differentiated effector memory CD45RA+ cells. Using immunoSEQ multiplex PCR, the repertoire was profiled, and TCRdb retains in-frame clones only, with some absent. Of around 2,000,000 clones listed, about 95% are singletons. Sequenced material: naive CD8+ T cells sorted from blood. These receptors all come from a man younger than 35 in good health.

In DNA, the CDR3 is TGTGCCAGCAGCTTAGTTAATTACGAGCAGTACTTC. It yields the protein CASSLVNYEQYF. The V call is TRBV11-2, the J call TRBJ2-7; unclear D gene. CDR1 is SGHAT, CDR2 FQNNGV, per germline. Trimming removed 1 base from V and 4 bases from J, with 5 bases in between. CDR3 length: 12 residues. The complete variable domain, with remaining parts taken from reference TRBV11-2 and TRBJ2-7, reads EAGVAQSPRYKIIEKRQSVAFWCNPISGHATLYWYQQILGQGPKLLIQFQNNGVVDDSQLPKDRFSAERLKGVDSTLKIQPAKLEDSAVYLCASSLVNYEQYFGPGTRLTVT.

This clone was observed a single time. The CDR3 is CASSLELAGDNEQFF. CDR3 nucleotides: TGTGCCAGCAGCTTAGAACTAGCGGGGGACAATGAGCAGTTCTTC. This sequence joins TRBV11-2 and TRBJ2-1; 11 bases are shared with TRBD2. The CDR3 covers 15 residues. Germline CDR1 and CDR2: SGHAT and FQNNGV. V gave up 0 bases and J gave up 5 bases; unmatched junction bases: 0.

The V gene is TRBV5-1, the J gene TRBJ2-1; D unresolved. This CDR3 contains 13 residues. Germline CDR1 is SGHRS and CDR2 is YFSETQ. Trimming cost V 4 bases and J 6 bases, with 11 bases left between them. CDR3 bases: TGCGCCAGCAGCCCGGACCTGGCCAATGAGCAGTTCTTC. Residues: CASSPDLANEQFF.

This clone was seen a single time. The chain is built from TRBV6-6 and TRBJ1-4, with 9 bases lining up with TRBD1. This CDR3 contains 16 residues. Germline-derived CDR1 and CDR2 are MNHNY and SVGAGI (reference sequence). J was trimmed by 5 bases and V by 2 bases; bases with no gene match: 6. The CDR3 DNA is TGTGCCAGCAGTTACCAAGGGACAGGGATCAATGAAAAACTGTTTTTT. It is translated as CASSYQGTGINEKLFF.

The table lists this clone with a count of one. V usage is TRBV7-9 and J usage is TRBJ1-2; 7 bases line up with TRBD1. Germline V lookup: CDR1 SEHNR, CDR2 FQNEAQ (reference sequence). The CDR3 length is 16 residues. Trimming cost V 1 base and J 0 bases; bases outside gene matches: 5. The CDR3 protein is CASSLVRDSPNYGYTF. CDR3 in DNA: TGTGCCAGCAGCTTAGTCCGGGACAGCCCTAACTATGGCTACACCTTC.

This chain uses TRBV30 with TRBJ2-7; D not resolved. V lost 4 bases to trimming and J lost 2 bases, with 12 bases between them. The length of the CDR3 is 13 residues. The germline gives CDR1 GTSNPN, CDR2 SVGIG (reference sequence). The CDR3 sequence is CAWTNAVPYEQYF. For the CDR3, the DNA is TGTGCCTGGACTAATGCAGTCCCCTACGAGCAGTACTTC.

As concerns this clone: This sample includes further DNA sequences coding for the same CDR3. The chain couples TRBV30 to TRBJ1-3; D gene unclear. Trimming left V 0 bases short and J 0 bases short, with 9 bases between. This CDR3 has 15 amino acids. Per germline, CDR1 GTSNPN and CDR2 SVGIG (reference sequence). CDR3 protein: CAWSVDRSSGNTIYF. The CDR3 coding sequence is TGTGCCTGGAGTGTAGATCGGAGCTCTGGAAACACCATATATTTT.

The chain couples TRBV27 to TRBJ1-5; perhaps TRBD1 as D (5 bases). The CDR3 consists of 18 residues. Germline V gene lookup returns CDR1 MNHEY and CDR2 SMNVEV (reference sequence). V gave up 6 bases and J gave up 0 bases, with 21 bases separating them. This CDR3 is CASSPGHPTPYSNQPQHF. The CDR3 bases are TGTGCCAGCAGCCCAGGACATCCCACCCCTTATAGCAATCAGCCCCAGCATTTT.

This clone occurred once. This sequence joins TRBV5-6 and TRBJ2-1, with 8 bases lining up with TRBD2. V lost 0 bases, J lost 9 bases, and 8 bases stayed unmatched. Germline CDR1 and CDR2: SGHDT and YYEEEE. The CDR3 contains 15 residues. The CDR3 here is CASSLAVAGPVEQFF. As DNA, the CDR3 is TGTGCCAGCAGCTTGGCGGTAGCGGGGCCCGTTGAGCAGTTCTTC.

Written as DNA, the CDR3 is TGTGCCAGCAGCCAAGTTGGGTCCACCGGGGAGCTGTTTTTT. Its translation: CASSQVGSTGELFF. This chain connects TRBV14 to TRBJ2-2; D is unclear. V was trimmed by 1 base and J by 4 bases, leaving 7 bases between them. From germline, CDR1 is SGHDN and CDR2 FVKESK. This CDR3 comprises 14 residues.

The CDR3 nucleotides are TGTGCCAGCAGTCTGACAGGGGGTTTTTACAATGAGCAGTTCTTC. Its protein is CASSLTGGFYNEQFF. The chain joins TRBV27 to TRBJ2-1; the match to TRBD1 covers 9 bases. The V gene's germline CDR1 is MNHEY and CDR2 SMNVEV (reference sequence). The CDR3 loop spans 15 amino acids. The V segment lost 5 bases and the J segment 4 bases; nucleotides outside the gene matches: 6.

This chain joins TRBV13 and TRBJ2-7; tentative D call: TRBD2 (7 bases). Trimming stripped 5 bases from V and 6 bases from J, with 14 bases between. This CDR3 comprises 13 residues. CDR1 is PRHDT, CDR2 FYEKMQ, per germline (reference sequence). In DNA form, the CDR3 reads TGTGCCAGCAGCCGGGGGGCTGGGGGCGAGCAGTACTTC. This gives the protein CASSRGAGGEQYF.

The chain is built from TRBV27 and TRBJ1-2; tentatively, D is TRBD1 (6 bases). Germline V gene data show CDR1 as MNHEY and CDR2 as SMNVEV (reference sequence). The ends were cut back, 0 bases at V and 7 bases at J, with 9 bases in the middle. The CDR3 is made up of 13 amino acids. The CDR3 DNA follows: TGTGCCAGCAGTTTATCTCAGGGGTTTGGCTACACCTTC. Translating gives CASSLSQGFGYTF.

This chain links TRBV7-3 with TRBJ1-3; 7 bases match TRBD1. Looked up from germline, CDR1 is SGHTA and CDR2 is FQGTGA. CDR3 length: 14 residues. V was pared by 4 bases and J by 9 bases, with 9 bases of the junction left unmatched. The CDR3 DNA is TGTGCCAGCAGCTCCCACAGGGGAGGCGGCACCATATATTTT. It translates to CASSSHRGGGTIYF.

The rearrangement joins TRBV27 to TRBJ2-3; D is unclear. This CDR3 is 15 amino acids long. Germline V gene sequence: CDR1 MNHEY, CDR2 SMNVEV (reference sequence). V was trimmed by 0 bases and J by 2 bases, leaving 9 bases between them. In DNA, the CDR3 is TGTGCCAGCAGTTTATCCGGGCCCGACACAGATACGCAGTATTTT. Its protein product is CASSLSGPDTDTQYF.

A note on this clone: This sample also contains other DNA sequences that code for the same CDR3. The rearrangement links TRBV27 to TRBJ2-7; 13 bases line up with TRBD2. CDR1 MNHEY and CDR2 SMNVEV come from the germline V gene (reference sequence). The CDR3 covers 15 residues. The V gene end was trimmed by 5 bases and the J gene end by 2 bases; junction bases not matched to a gene: 3. The CDR3 is CASSPGTSGTYEQYF. In nucleotides, the CDR3 is TGTGCCAGCAGTCCCGGGACTAGCGGGACCTACGAGCAGTACTTC.

The gene calls are TRBV6-5 and TRBJ2-7; D could derive from TRBD1 or TRBD2 (5 bases each). The CDR3 contains 14 residues. The V end was cut by 2 bases, the J end by 3 bases, with 11 bases between. Germline V lookup: CDR1 MNHEY, CDR2 SVGAGI. The CDR3 protein is CASSYRGEGYEQYF. The CDR3 DNA reads TGTGCCAGCAGTTACAGGGGAGAGGGCTACGAGCAGTACTTC.

This chain connects TRBV25-1 to TRBJ1-1; no reliable D call. Between the trimmed V and J ends, which lost 0 bases and 7 bases, there was a span of 15 bases. The CDR3 loop spans 15 amino acids. Germline lookup yields CDR1 MGHDK and CDR2 SYGVNS. The CDR3 DNA sequence: TGTGCCAGCAGTGAATATCCCCGGGGTAAGGATGAAGCTTTCTTT. It encodes CASSEYPRGKDEAFF.

The chain uses TRBV11-3 and TRBJ2-3; 8 positions match TRBD2. The CDR3 consists of 17 residues. The germline V gene has CDR1 SGHNT and CDR2 YENEEA. Unmatched junction bases numbered 14, after V lost 5 bases and J lost 4 bases. CDR3 DNA: TGTGCCAGCAGCCTGACCAATGGGACTAGATGTGCAGATACGCAGTATTTT. Amino acids: CASSLTNGTRCADTQYF. Together with reference TRBV11-3 and TRBJ2-3, the CDR3 gives the full variable domain: EAGVVQSPRYKIIEKKQPVAFWCNPISGHNTLYWYLQNLGQGPELLIRYENEEAVDDSQLPKDRFSAERLKGVDSTLKIQPAELGDSAVYLCASSLTNGTRCADTQYFGPGTRLTVL.